The present TCR beta chain was sequenced within a study of blood T cell repertoires in COVID-19. Data came from immunoSEQ multiplex PCR; TCRdb stores just in-frame clones and leaves some out. Of roughly 350,000 clones in the sample, about 89% were seen once. Recruited during active infection, patients (from Seattle) were subsequently followed longitudinally. Sequences were obtained from peripheral blood. The sequence was collected from a woman aged 45-65 years with COVID-19, enrolled during active disease.

The CDR3 bases are TGTGCCAGCAGCCAGCTCCGAGGACAGGGGGAGCAGTATTTT. Protein product: CASSQLRGQGEQYF. This chain links TRBV5-4 with TRBJ2-3, with TRBD1 identical over 10 bases. This CDR3 has 14 residues. The junction had 10 bases not matched to a gene; V was cut back by 4 bases and J by 11 bases. Germline assignment: CDR1 SGHNT and CDR2 YYREEE (reference sequence).